These 22 T cell receptor beta chains share one sample of origin, sequenced in a study of blood T cell repertoires in COVID-19. Profiling relied on immunoSEQ multiplex PCR, and the TCRdb table lists in-frame clones only, not all of them. The repertoire holds approximately 200,000 clones, 75% to 90% seen once, with around 1.1% in the top ten. Sequencing was carried out using peripheral blood. The receptors here all came from a man aged 25 to 40 with acute or convalescent COVID-19.

The rearrangement joins TRBV4-1 to TRBJ2-6, with a tentative D call TRBD1 (5 bases). V lost 0 bases to trimming and J lost 0 bases, with 12 bases between them. CDR1 and CDR2 from the germline V gene are MGHRA and YSYEKL. This CDR3 region has 18 residues. DNA for the CDR3: TGCGCCAGCAGCCAAGAAGGGCAGGGATACTCTGGGGCCAACGTCCTGACTTTC. Encoded protein: CASSQEGQGYSGANVLTF.

A remark on this clone: Other nucleotide sequences in the sample specify the same CDR3. The chain combines TRBV19 with TRBJ2-1, with D perhaps matching TRBD2 (6 bases). Deletions cut 3 bases from V and 4 bases from J, with 10 bases between. Germline V lookup: CDR1 LNHDA, CDR2 SQIVND (reference sequence). The CDR3 length is 14 residues. CDR3 sequence: CASSIVGTYNEQFF. CDR3 DNA sequence: TGTGCCAGTAGTATTGTGGGGACTTACAATGAGCAGTTCTTC.

The rearrangement joins TRBV4-2 to TRBJ2-3; a weak D match, TRBD1 (6 bases). This CDR3 is 14 amino acids long. Looked up from germline, CDR1 is LGHNA and CDR2 is YNFKEQ. V gave up 4 bases and J gave up 4 bases, with 12 bases separating them. CDR3 residues: CASSLQQGADTQYF. CDR3 DNA sequence: TGTGCCAGCAGCCTTCAACAGGGAGCAGATACGCAGTATTTT.

The chain links TRBV29-1 to TRBJ2-5; 10 nucleotides agree with TRBD2. Germline V gives CDR1 SQVTM, CDR2 ANQGSEA. The CDR3 totals 12 residues. The trim removed 6 bases at V and 4 bases at J, leaving 2 bases unmatched. This CDR3 reads CSVLAGPETQYF. The CDR3 DNA is TGCAGCGTACTAGCGGGGCCAGAGACCCAGTACTTC.

The chain carries TRBV5-4 and TRBJ2-5; possible D gene TRBD2, 5 bases. Germline V gene lookup returns CDR1 SGHNT and CDR2 YYREEE (reference sequence). The V gene lost 2 bases and the J gene lost 1 base, with 9 bases spanning the gap. This CDR3 spans 14 amino acids. The CDR3, as DNA: TGTGCCAGCAGCTTAACCGGGGTCCAAGAGACCCAGTACTTC. Its translation: CASSLTGVQETQYF.

V gene TRBV30 combines with J gene TRBJ1-6; D may be TRBD1 (6 bases). The CDR3 is 13 residues long. Germline loops: CDR1 GTSNPN, CDR2 SVGIG (reference sequence). Trimming took 4 bases from V and 11 from J, leaving 15 bases between them. The CDR3 DNA reads TGTGCCTGGACGGGGGGGCCGTATGCACCCCTCCACTTT. Translating it yields CAWTGGPYAPLHF.

The rearrangement uses TRBV10-3 and TRBJ1-6, with TRBD1 as a possible D gene (6 bases). CDR3 size: 17 residues. The V gene's germline CDR1 is ENHRY and CDR2 SYGVKD. Trimming took 2 bases from V and 7 from J, leaving 18 bases between them. The CDR3 is CAISELHLQGTNSPLHF. DNA of the CDR3: TGTGCCATCAGTGAGCTCCATTTACAGGGTACGAATTCACCCCTCCACTTT.

The chain links TRBV6-5 to TRBJ1-2; D is unclear. The CDR3 has 12 residues. Germline values: CDR1 MNHEY, CDR2 SVGAGI. V was clipped by 8 bases and J by 2 bases, with 9 bases between them. The CDR3 DNA follows: TGTGCCAGCCGTTGGCTGAACTATGGCTACACCTTC. This encodes CASRWLNYGYTF.

J is TRBJ1-6 and V is TRBV2; 7 positions match TRBD1. V trimming: 7 bases; J trimming: 9 bases; junction bases outside the gene matches: 6. This CDR3 region has 13 residues. Germline V lookup: CDR1 SNHLY, CDR2 FYNNEI. This CDR3 is CASNRGGGSPLHF. CDR3 nucleotides: TGTGCCAGCAACAGGGGAGGAGGTTCACCCCTCCACTTT.

The rearrangement uses TRBV6-5 and TRBJ1-1; TRBD1 is a possible D gene (6 bases). V gave up 5 bases and J gave up 5 bases, with 15 bases separating them. This CDR3 has 14 residues. Per the germline V gene, CDR1 is MNHEY and CDR2 is SVGAGI. CDR3 region: CASSKQGSGTEAFF. The DNA of the CDR3 is TGTGCCAGCAGTAAACAGGGAAGTGGGACTGAAGCTTTCTTT.

The V call is TRBV19, the J call TRBJ1-1; possible D gene TRBD1, 6 bases. Trimming shortened V by 7 bases and J by 4 bases, and 16 bases separated the two germline ends. In germline, CDR1 is LNHDA, CDR2 SQIVND (reference sequence). The CDR3 runs 14 residues. The CDR3, as DNA: TGTGCCAGTAACCTACAGGGCCCCAGCACTGAAGCTTTCTTT. Encoded protein: CASNLQGPSTEAFF.

The chain is built from TRBV19 and TRBJ2-7; no definite D call. Trimming shortened V by 4 bases and J by 3 bases, and 4 bases separated the two germline ends. Germline V gene data show CDR1 as LNHDA and CDR2 as SQIVND (reference sequence). The CDR3 has 11 amino acids. CDR3 nucleotide sequence: TGTGCCAGTAGTAACTTCTACGAGCAGTACTTC. Translated, it gives CASSNFYEQYF.

The V gene is TRBV19, the J gene TRBJ1-1; 9 positions agree with TRBD1. CDR3 length equals 14 residues. Per germline, CDR1 LNHDA and CDR2 SQIVND (reference sequence). After removal of 3 bases from V and 5 bases from J, the junction contained 4 bases not matched to a gene. CDR3 nucleotide sequence: TGTGCCAGTAGTATGGGGACAGGGAGGACTGAAGCTTTCTTT. Translation: CASSMGTGRTEAFF.

The rearrangement joins TRBV27 to TRBJ2-1; D is unclear. CDR1 and CDR2 from the germline V gene are MNHEY and SMNVEV (reference sequence). The CDR3 is made up of 14 amino acids. Trimming removed 0 bases at V and 8 bases at J, with 11 bases between. CDR3 DNA: TGTGCCAGCAGTTTATCGTACACCCAGTATGAGCAGTTCTTC. Translated, it gives CASSLSYTQYEQFF.

The chain employs TRBV11-2 and TRBJ2-7; TRBD2 might be the D (5 bases). Trimming removed 1 base from V and 0 bases from J, with 7 bases in between. The CDR3 loop spans 14 amino acids. CDR1 SGHAT and CDR2 FQNNGV come from the germline V gene. In DNA form, the CDR3 reads TGTGCCAGCAGCTTAGTCGCGGGCTCCTACGAGCAGTACTTC. Protein: CASSLVAGSYEQYF.

This rearrangement joins TRBV27 to TRBJ2-7, with TRBD2 matching 15 bases. After removal of 4 bases from V and 8 bases from J, the junction contained 21 bases not matched to a gene. The length of the CDR3 is 20 residues. The germline CDR1 and CDR2 sequences are MNHEY and SMNVEV (reference sequence). The CDR3 DNA is TGTGCCAGCAGTTCCGAGGGAGGAAAAGGACTAGCGGGAGGGCAGGGAAAGCAGTACTTC. This translates into CASSSEGGKGLAGGQGKQYF.

The V call is TRBV19, the J call TRBJ2-1; 8 bases map to TRBD1. The CDR3 length is 18 residues. The trim removed 2 bases at V and 4 bases at J, leaving 13 bases unmatched. The germline V gene has CDR1 LNHDA and CDR2 SQIVND (reference sequence). DNA of the CDR3: TGTGCCAGTAGTATATACGGCTCGGACAGGGTAAGGTACAATGAGCAGTTCTTC. Its translation: CASSIYGSDRVRYNEQFF.

Only a few counts were recorded for this clone. V usage is TRBV28 and J usage is TRBJ2-7; TRBD2 aligns across 7 bases. CDR1 MDHEN and CDR2 SYDVKM come from the germline V gene. The CDR3 runs 15 residues. Trimming at V came to 0 bases and at J to 1 base, leaving 3 bases not matched to a gene. The CDR3 region has the DNA TGTGCCAGCAGTTTATGGCTAGCGGAGTCCTACGAGCAGTACTTC. It translates to CASSLWLAESYEQYF.

The V call is TRBV28, the J call TRBJ1-1; 7 bases are shared with TRBD1. The CDR3 covers 14 residues. CDR1 and CDR2 (germline): MDHEN, SYDVKM. J lost 6 bases, V lost 5 bases, and 9 bases had no gene match. Here the CDR3 DNA reads TGTGCCAGCAGTCCTTACCGACAGGGCGCTGAAGCTTTCTTT. It yields the protein CASSPYRQGAEAFF.

The chain employs TRBV7-9 and TRBJ2-7; 9 positions agree with TRBD1. The CDR3 contains 16 residues. Germline CDR1 is SEHNR and CDR2 is FQNEAQ (reference sequence). V dropped 5 bases and J dropped 5; count of bases not matched to a gene: 13. CDR3 DNA sequence: TGTGCCAGCAGCGAAACCCCGGGACAGGGCTTGGACGAGCAGTACTTC. This gives the protein CASSETPGQGLDEQYF.

This clone was seen once. The V call is TRBV15, the J call TRBJ2-1, with 7 positions matching TRBD2. With 3 bases clipped from V and 0 bases from J, the junction kept 8 bases outside the gene matches. Germline loops: CDR1 LNHNV, CDR2 YYDKDF (reference sequence). The CDR3 has 17 residues. The CDR3: CATSSIWLADSYNEQFF. CDR3 DNA sequence: TGTGCCACCAGCAGTATCTGGCTAGCGGACTCCTACAATGAGCAGTTCTTC. Full variable domain (rest looked up from reference TRBV15 and TRBJ2-1): DAMVIQNPRYQVTQFGKPVTLSCSQTLNHNVMYWYQQKSSQAPKLLFHYYDKDFNNEADTPDNFQSRRPNTSFCFLDIRSPGLGDTAMYLCATSSIWLADSYNEQFFGPGTRLTVL.

The J gene is TRBJ1-1, the V gene TRBV18; 7 nucleotides align to TRBD1. The CDR3 spans 14 residues. Germline V gene lookup returns CDR1 KGHSH and CDR2 LQKENI. V lost 6 bases to trimming and J lost 4 bases; unmatched junction nucleotides: 8. The CDR3 spells CASSPTGWGTEAFF. CDR3 in DNA: TGTGCCAGCTCGCCGACAGGGTGGGGCACTGAAGCTTTCTTT.